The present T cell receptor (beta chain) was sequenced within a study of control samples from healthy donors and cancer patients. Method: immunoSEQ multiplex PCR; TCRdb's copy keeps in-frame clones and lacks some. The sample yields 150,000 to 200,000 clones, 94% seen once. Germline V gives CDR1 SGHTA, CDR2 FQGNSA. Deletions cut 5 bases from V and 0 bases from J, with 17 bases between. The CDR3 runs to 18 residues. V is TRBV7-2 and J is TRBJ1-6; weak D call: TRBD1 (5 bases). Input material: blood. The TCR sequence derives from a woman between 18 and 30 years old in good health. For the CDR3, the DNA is TGTGCCAGCAGCACTATTCCGGGGGTTAGCTCCTATAATTCACCCCTCCACTTT. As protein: CASSTIPGVSSYNSPLHF.